This T cell receptor beta chain was obtained from a study of blood T cell repertoires in COVID-19. In the study overall: Samples came from the United States, Italy and Spain, spanning acute and convalescent COVID-19. Nucleic acid was either cDNA or gDNA, and it came from T cells, B-cell-depleted T cells, or PBMCs.

Seattle patients were enrolled during active infection and followed longitudinally. Germline CDR1 is SGDLS and CDR2 is YYNGEE. The CDR3 is 15 residues long. Trimming at V came to 3 bases and at J to 8 bases, leaving 9 bases not matched to a gene. Original data processing: Estimation of nucleated cell counts was performed using reference gene primer amplification. Only in-frame clones appear in the TCRdb table, and some are missing; sequencing was by immunoSEQ multiplex PCR. That table furnishes V, J and clone size, whereas the DNA furnished D and trimming. The sample includes 180,000 or so clones, about four fifths of them seen just once.

The chain is built from TRBV9 and TRBJ2-3; 10 nucleotides agree with TRBD2. Sequences were obtained from peripheral blood. This TCR came from a middle-aged woman with COVID-19, enrolled during active disease. The CDR3 DNA reads TGTGCCAGCAGCGCCCCGGGAGCGGGAGGGGCTACGCAGTATTTT. It yields the protein CASSAPGAGGATQYF.